These 5 T cell receptor beta chains were all obtained from the same sample, sequenced in a study of cytomegalovirus exposure and HLA in healthy donors. Repertoires were generated with immunoSEQ multiplex PCR, while TCRdb's copy carries only in-frame clones and drops some. Of over 150,000 clones listed, about 90% were seen once; the top ten hold under 13%. Sequenced: PBMCs. The receptors stem from a woman aged 18-35 years in good health and CMV-seropositive.

This chain links TRBV7-3 with TRBJ2-2, with D unclear. V lost 5 bases to trimming and J lost 0 bases, with 4 bases between them. Germline CDR1 is SGHTA and CDR2 is FQGTGA. This CDR3 spans 13 amino acids. The CDR3 region has the DNA TGTGCCAGCAGCCCCTCGAACACCGGGGAGCTGTTTTTT. Protein product: CASSPSNTGELFF.

The sample holds a few counts of this clone. V is TRBV19 and J is TRBJ2-1; 7 nucleotides agree with TRBD1. The CDR3 spans 15 residues. CDR1 and CDR2 from the germline V gene are LNHDA and SQIVND (reference sequence). Trimming removed 4 bases from V and 1 base from J; junction bases left unmatched: 4. The CDR3 is CASSTRQGSYNEQFF. CDR3 nucleotides: TGTGCCAGTAGTACGCGACAGGGTTCCTACAATGAGCAGTTCTTC.

The rearrangement uses TRBV11-3 and TRBJ2-3, with TRBD1 matching over 8 bases. Trimming removed 3 bases from V and 3 bases from J; junction bases left unmatched: 8. Germline CDR1 is SGHNT and CDR2 is YENEEA. The CDR3 is made up of 16 amino acids. The DNA for the CDR3 is TGTGCCAGCAGCTTTTCCCGACAGGGGCCTACAGATACGCAGTATTTT. It specifies CASSFSRQGPTDTQYF.

CDR3 nucleotide sequence: TGTGCCAGCAGCCGGACTAGCGGGAGCTCCTACAATGAGCAGTTCTTC. Its protein is CASSRTSGSSYNEQFF. This sequence joins TRBV5-4 and TRBJ2-1, with TRBD2 matching 13 bases. The CDR3 loop spans 16 amino acids. The V segment lost 4 bases and the J segment 0 bases; nucleotides outside the gene matches: 1. Germline V gene data show CDR1 as SGHNT and CDR2 as YYREEE (reference sequence).

The chain links TRBV10-1 to TRBJ2-7, with 9 bases fitting TRBD2. V was clipped by 6 bases and J by 4 bases; unmatched bases: 7. CDR3 length: 14 amino acids. Germline V lookup: CDR1 WNHNN, CDR2 SYGVQD (reference sequence). This chain's CDR3 is CASSPTSGAYEQYF. CDR3 sequence (DNA): TGCGCCAGCAGCCCGACTAGCGGAGCTTACGAGCAGTACTTC.